Each of the 25 T cell receptor beta chains below was sequenced from the same sample in a study of post-analysis software for immune sequencing data. Study-level results: Roughly 5 TRBV segments, TRBV5-6, TRBV5-1 and TRBV20-1 among them, were found more frequent in patients than controls.

Unique molecular identifiers were carried by the TCR beta cDNA libraries. TCRdb ran MiXCR on the PCR reads and lists one entry per CDR3 protein. The sample has about half a million distinct CDR3 sequences, around 34% seen once. These receptors have no known antigen. Sequenced input: blood. These receptor sequences come from a girl aged 2-17 years with multiple sclerosis.

On this clonotype itself: Because the CDR3 is missing its conserved closing phenylalanine or tryptophan, this is likely a read error. V gene TRBV6-5 combines with J gene TRBJ1-5; tentative D call: TRBD1 (5 bases). The CDR3 covers 15 residues. Germline-derived CDR1 and CDR2 are MNHEY and SVGAGI. V was shortened by 5 bases and J by 0 bases, with 11 bases between the two germline ends. The CDR3 DNA follows: TGTGCCAGCAGTCCGGGACCGTATAGCAATCAGCCCCAGCATTGT. Its translation is CASSPGPYSNQPQHC.

The V call is TRBV6-5, the J call TRBJ1-2; D call uncertain. V was pared by 5 bases and J by 3 bases, with 10 bases between. CDR1 is MNHEY and CDR2 is SVGAGI in the germline V gene. The CDR3 runs 13 residues. The CDR3, as DNA: TGTGCCAGCAGTCGGACTTTCGACTATGGCTACACCTTC. Its protein product is CASSRTFDYGYTF.

Details on this clonotype: The junction shows a germline mismatch at one end, possibly a read error. The chain recombines TRBV10-2 with TRBJ2-7; 9 bases align to TRBD1. In germline, CDR1 is WSHSY, CDR2 SAAADI. The CDR3 is made up of 15 amino acids. CDR3 sequence reads: CAGSETGTGIYEQYF. The CDR3, as DNA: TGCGCCGGCAGCGAGACCGGGACAGGGATATACGAGCAGTACTTC.

This clonotype was recorded once. The J gene is TRBJ2-3, the V gene TRBV2; TRBD1 matches at 7 bases. This CDR3 is 18 amino acids long. Germline lookup yields CDR1 SNHLY and CDR2 FYNNEI. V gave up 1 base and J gave up 2 bases; unmatched junction bases: 12. This CDR3 is CASSEESKGAALTDTQYF. In DNA, the CDR3 is TGTGCCAGCAGTGAAGAGTCGAAGGGGGCCGCTCTCACAGATACGCAGTATTTT.

This clonotype was counted only a few times. This chain joins TRBV7-6 and TRBJ2-5; D is ambiguous. V lost 0 bases and J 5 bases, leaving 10 bases between the germline ends. This CDR3 has 14 amino acids. CDR1 and CDR2 (germline): SGHVS, FNYEAQ. DNA for the CDR3: TGTGCCAGCAGCTTAGCGTTCGTGCGCGAGACCCAGTACTTC. Protein: CASSLAFVRETQYF.

The V call is TRBV2, the J call TRBJ2-5; D gene unclear. The J call may be in error: the DNA end matches TRBJ2-7 better. Germline CDR1 reads SNHLY; CDR2 reads FYNNEI. The CDR3 contains 14 residues. This chain's CDR3 is CASSTVSAQIEQYF. The DNA of the CDR3 is TGTGCCAGCAGTACCGTTAGTGCGCAGATCGAGCAGTACTTC.

This clonotype was observed a few times. The gene calls are TRBV7-2 and TRBJ1-2; TRBD1 matches at 8 bases. CDR3 length: 16 residues. Germline CDR1 is SGHTA and CDR2 is FQGNSA. V was pared by 8 bases and J by 5 bases, with 16 bases of the junction left unmatched. CDR3 sequence: CASLGTGPSTFYGYTF. CDR3 in DNA: TGTGCCAGCTTGGGGACAGGCCCTTCGACGTTTTATGGCTACACCTTC.

This clonotype was observed a few times. The V and J genes are TRBV20-1 and TRBJ1-4; TRBD1 matches at 10 bases. The CDR3 length is 13 residues. The germline CDR1 and CDR2 sequences are DFQATT and SNEGSKA (reference sequence). J gave up 5 bases and V 5 bases, and 2 bases lay outside the gene matches. The CDR3 sequence: CSAETGGNEKLFF. The CDR3 coding sequence is TGCAGTGCTGAGACAGGGGGCAATGAAAAACTGTTTTTT.

V gene TRBV6-1 combines with J gene TRBJ2-1; D ambiguous. CDR3 length: 12 amino acids. CDR1 and CDR2 (germline): MNHNS, SASEGT. The V and J ends lost 2 bases and 8 bases respectively, with 7 bases between them. Here the CDR3 reads CASSELMDEQFF. The DNA of the CDR3 is TGTGCCAGCAGTGAACTTATGGATGAGCAGTTCTTC.

The genes are TRBV20-1 and TRBJ2-1, with 9 nucleotides matching TRBD2. This CDR3 has 16 residues. Germline V gives CDR1 DFQATT, CDR2 SNEGSKA (reference sequence). V shed 4 bases and J 13 bases; nucleotides not matched to a gene: 20. DNA for the CDR3: TGCAGTGCTAAGAGTTGGACTAGCGAGCGACAAGAGACCCAGTTCTTC. Its protein is CSAKSWTSERQETQFF.

The genes are TRBV28 and TRBJ1-2; tentative D call: TRBD1 (6 bases). V was cut by 6 bases and J by 6 bases, with 20 bases left in between. Germline-derived CDR1 and CDR2 are MDHEN and SYDVKM. The CDR3 covers 15 residues. In nucleotides, the CDR3 is TGTGCCAGCAGCCCCAGTAGGGGGGGAATCGATGGCTACACCTTC. It codes for CASSPSRGGIDGYTF.

The chain is built from TRBV12-3 or TRBV12-4 and TRBJ1-1; possibly TRBD1 for D (5 bases). This CDR3 spans 15 amino acids. V was clipped by 2 bases and J by 4 bases, with 14 bases between them. The CDR3 nucleotides read TGTGCCAGCAGTTTAACGCAGGGTTTCGGCACTGAAGCTTTCTTT. This codes for CASSLTQGFGTEAFF.

The rearrangement links TRBV12-3 or TRBV12-4 to TRBJ2-3; no clear D. V dropped 2 bases and J dropped 4 bases, with 7 bases sitting between them. This CDR3 is built from 13 residues. CDR3 nucleotides: TGTGCCAGCAGTTTATATCAGTCAGATACGCAGTATTTT. This translates into CASSLYQSDTQYF.

J is TRBJ1-1 and V is TRBV20-1; 7 positions agree with TRBD1. CDR1 is DFQATT and CDR2 is SNEGSKA in the germline V gene (reference sequence). This CDR3 spans 13 amino acids. Germline trimming cut 8 bases from V and 0 bases from J; bases unmatched to any gene: 6. The CDR3 here is CSSPGQLNTEAFF. DNA for the CDR3: TGCAGTTCTCCGGGACAGCTGAACACTGAAGCTTTCTTT.

The chain joins TRBV5-1 to TRBJ1-5; no firm D call. The germline gives CDR1 SGHRS, CDR2 YFSETQ. V lost 0 bases and J 2 bases, leaving 6 bases between the germline ends. The CDR3 has 14 amino acids. This chain's CDR3 is CASSLGERNQPQHF. The DNA for the CDR3 is TGCGCCAGCAGCTTGGGGGAGCGCAATCAGCCCCAGCATTTT. The entire variable domain, with the rest obtained from reference TRBV5-1 and TRBJ1-5, is as follows: KAGVTQTPRYLIKTRGQQVTLSCSPISGHRSVSWYQQTPGQGLQFLFEYFSETQRNKGNFPGRFSGRQFSNSRSEMNVSTLELGDSALYLCASSLGERNQPQHFGDGTRLSIL.

This clonotype was detected a few times. The J gene is TRBJ2-3, the V gene TRBV9; either TRBD1 or TRBD2 may supply D (6 bases each). Trimming removed 2 bases from V and 3 bases from J, with 16 bases in between. CDR1 is SGDLS, CDR2 YYNGEE, per germline. The CDR3 contains 16 residues. The CDR3 sequence: CASSVSTKGGTDTQYF. CDR3 nucleotides: TGTGCCAGCAGCGTCTCTACTAAGGGGGGTACAGATACGCAGTATTTT.

Only a few counts were recorded for this clonotype. The J gene is TRBJ2-3, the V gene TRBV28; D is unclear. CDR3 length equals 11 residues. Germline V gene data show CDR1 as MDHEN and CDR2 as SYDVKM. Trimming took off 4 bases at V and 3 bases at J, with 2 bases between the two ends. CDR3 sequence: CASSWTDTQYF. The CDR3 coding sequence is TGTGCCAGCAGTTGGACAGATACGCAGTATTTT.

This chain connects TRBV12-3 or TRBV12-4 to TRBJ1-1, with 7 nucleotides matching TRBD1. V shed 5 bases and J 8 bases; nucleotides not matched to a gene: 14. The CDR3 is 15 amino acids. CDR3 residues: CASSPYRGSGAEAFF. CDR3 coding DNA: TGTGCCAGCAGTCCCTACAGGGGCAGTGGGGCAGAAGCTTTCTTT.

A few counts support this clonotype. J is TRBJ2-7 and V is TRBV18, with 11 nucleotides matching TRBD2. The V gene's germline CDR1 is KGHSH and CDR2 LQKENI. V trimming: 2 bases; J trimming: 3 bases; junction bases outside the gene matches: 6. CDR3 length equals 16 residues. The CDR3 sequence: CASSPILAGVSYEQYF. CDR3 bases: TGTGCCAGCTCACCAATACTAGCGGGGGTGAGCTACGAGCAGTACTTC.

The CDR3 loop is CASGQGGKAFF. The CDR3 bases are TGTGCCAGCGGCCAAGGGGGGAAAGCTTTCTTT. This chain links TRBV6-1 with TRBJ1-1, with a weak D call TRBD1 (6 bases). Germline assignment: CDR1 MNHNS and CDR2 SASEGT. Trimming removed 8 bases from V and 9 bases from J, with 13 bases in between. The CDR3 spans 11 residues.

The chain uses TRBV5-6 and TRBJ2-6; 11 bases are shared with TRBD2. This CDR3 has 20 residues. The V and J ends lost 0 bases and 2 bases, in that order; junction bases with no gene match: 10. CDR1 and CDR2 from the germline V gene are SGHDT and YYEEEE. In DNA form, the CDR3 reads TGTGCCAGCAGCTTGGTGGGGAATCCTAGCGGGGGGACTGGGGCCAACGTCCTGACTTTC. This encodes CASSLVGNPSGGTGANVLTF.

In regard to this clonotype: Mismatch with germline at one junction end may stem from a read error. The chain carries TRBV18 and TRBJ1-2; possibly TRBD1 for D (5 bases). CDR3 length: 15 residues. CDR1 is KGHSH, CDR2 LQKENI, per germline. The CDR3 region has the DNA TGTACCAGCTCACCACCGGGGGTAGCGAACTATGGCTACACCTTC. Protein product: CTSSPPGVANYGYTF. Filled out from reference TRBV18 and TRBJ1-2, the complete variable domain reads NAGVMQNPRHLVRRRGQEARLRCSPMKGHSHVYWYRQLPEEGLKFMVYLQKENIIDESGMPKERFSAEFPKEGPSILRIQQVVRGDSAAYFCTSSPPGVANYGYTFGSGTRLTVV.

This chain's CDR3 is CASSGGTSRSYEQYF. The CDR3, as DNA: TGTGCCAGTAGCGGCGGGACTAGCCGCTCCTACGAGCAGTACTTC. V and J are TRBV7-2 and TRBJ2-7, with 9 bases aligning to TRBD2. V gave up 9 bases and J gave up 0 bases; unmatched junction bases: 9. The CDR3 is made up of 15 amino acids. In germline, CDR1 is SGHTA, CDR2 FQGNSA.

This clonotype was detected only a few times. The V gene is TRBV14, the J gene TRBJ2-7, with D possibly being TRBD1 or TRBD2 (6 bases each). There are 16 residues in the CDR3. Germline loops: CDR1 SGHDN, CDR2 FVKESK. Trimming removed 1 base at V and 1 base at J, with 14 bases between. For the CDR3, the DNA is TGTGCCAGCAGCCAAGTCGGAGGGGGATTTTCCTACGAGCAGTACTTC. This sequence encodes CASSQVGGGFSYEQYF.

This clonotype was observed many times. The chain links TRBV6-5 to TRBJ1-2, with TRBD1 matching 7 bases. Germline CDR1 and CDR2: MNHEY and SVGAGI. The CDR3 is made up of 12 amino acids. J gave up 8 bases and V 7 bases, and 7 bases lay outside the gene matches. In DNA form, the CDR3 reads TGTGCCAGCACAGAGGGGGCGCGAGGCTACACCTTC. This translates into CASTEGARGYTF.